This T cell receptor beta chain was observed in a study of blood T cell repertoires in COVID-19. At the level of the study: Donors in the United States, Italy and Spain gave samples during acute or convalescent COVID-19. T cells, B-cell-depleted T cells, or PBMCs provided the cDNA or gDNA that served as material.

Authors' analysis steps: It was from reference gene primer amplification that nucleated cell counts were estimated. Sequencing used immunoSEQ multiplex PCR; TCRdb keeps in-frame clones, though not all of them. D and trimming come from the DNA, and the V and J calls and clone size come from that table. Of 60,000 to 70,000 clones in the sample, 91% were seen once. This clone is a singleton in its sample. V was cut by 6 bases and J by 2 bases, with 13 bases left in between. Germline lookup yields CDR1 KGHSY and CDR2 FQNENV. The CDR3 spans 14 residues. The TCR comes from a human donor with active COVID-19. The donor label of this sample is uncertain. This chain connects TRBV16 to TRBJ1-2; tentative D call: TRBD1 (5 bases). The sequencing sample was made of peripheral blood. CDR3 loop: CASSGQGLNYGYTF. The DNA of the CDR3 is TGTGCCAGCAGTGGGCAGGGCCTAAACTATGGCTACACCTTC.